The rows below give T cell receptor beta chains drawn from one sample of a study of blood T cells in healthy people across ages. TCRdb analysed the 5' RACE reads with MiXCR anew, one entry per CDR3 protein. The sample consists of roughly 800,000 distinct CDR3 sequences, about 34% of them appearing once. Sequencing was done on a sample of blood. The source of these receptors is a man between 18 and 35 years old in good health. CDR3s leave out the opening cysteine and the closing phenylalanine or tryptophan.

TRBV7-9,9,ASSFANEAF
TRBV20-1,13,SAFKRNRGTYGYT
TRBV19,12,ASTPGPGNTEAF
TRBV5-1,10,ASSLFGGGYT
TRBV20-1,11,SAGGQTTDTQY
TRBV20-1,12,SAPGREAYNVQF
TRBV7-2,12,ASSPGADTGELF
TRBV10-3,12,AISESPARNEQF
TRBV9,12,ASSYTESTDTQY
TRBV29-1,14,SVERGQGMKRETQY
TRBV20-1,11,SASGREIYEQY
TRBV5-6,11,ATRDRRNNEQY
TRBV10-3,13,AISLVLGPDTEAF
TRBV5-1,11,ASSLTGVSGYT
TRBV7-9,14,ASSSRQGTTNEKLF
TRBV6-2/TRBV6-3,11,ASSYETFYGYT